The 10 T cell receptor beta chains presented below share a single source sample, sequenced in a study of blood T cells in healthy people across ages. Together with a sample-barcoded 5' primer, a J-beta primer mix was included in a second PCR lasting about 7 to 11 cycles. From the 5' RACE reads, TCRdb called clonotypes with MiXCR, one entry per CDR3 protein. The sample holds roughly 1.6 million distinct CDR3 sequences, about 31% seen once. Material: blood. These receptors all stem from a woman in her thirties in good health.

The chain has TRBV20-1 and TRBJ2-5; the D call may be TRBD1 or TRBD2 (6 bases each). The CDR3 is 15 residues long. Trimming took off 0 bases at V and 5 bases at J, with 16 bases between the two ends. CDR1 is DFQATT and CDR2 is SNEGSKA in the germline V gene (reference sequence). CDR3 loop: CSARDVVTGAETQYF. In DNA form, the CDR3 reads TGCAGTGCTAGAGACGTGGTAACGGGGGCGGAGACCCAGTACTTC.

The DNA for the CDR3 is TGTGCCAGTGGCCGCGGGGACATTCAGTACTTC. This codes for CASGRGDIQYF. The V gene is TRBV9, the J gene TRBJ2-4, with D perhaps matching TRBD2 (6 bases). The CDR3 consists of 11 residues. Germline CDR1 reads SGDLS; CDR2 reads YYNGEE. The V gene lost 8 bases and the J gene lost 8 bases, with 11 bases spanning the gap.

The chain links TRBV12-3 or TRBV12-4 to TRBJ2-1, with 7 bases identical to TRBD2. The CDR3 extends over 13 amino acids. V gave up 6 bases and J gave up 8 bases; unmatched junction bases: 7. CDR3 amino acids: CASRKREVYEQFF. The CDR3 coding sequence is TGTGCCAGCAGGAAGCGGGAAGTTTATGAGCAGTTCTTC.

Here the CDR3 DNA reads TGTGCCAGCCAGGAATTCAATCAGCCCCAGCATTTT. Amino acids: CASQEFNQPQHF. This sequence joins TRBV2 and TRBJ1-5; D gene ambiguous. V was clipped by 8 bases and J by 3 bases, with 8 bases between them. Looked up from germline, CDR1 is SNHLY and CDR2 is FYNNEI. The CDR3 has 12 amino acids.

As DNA, the CDR3 is TGTGCCAGCAGTTTAAGTCAGGGAATTAACGAGCAGTACTTC. Translated: CASSLSQGINEQYF. The chain uses TRBV27 and TRBJ2-7, with D perhaps matching TRBD1 (5 bases). V lost 2 bases to trimming and J lost 5 bases, with 13 bases between them. The CDR3 is 14 residues long. In germline, CDR1 is MNHEY, CDR2 SMNVEV (reference sequence).

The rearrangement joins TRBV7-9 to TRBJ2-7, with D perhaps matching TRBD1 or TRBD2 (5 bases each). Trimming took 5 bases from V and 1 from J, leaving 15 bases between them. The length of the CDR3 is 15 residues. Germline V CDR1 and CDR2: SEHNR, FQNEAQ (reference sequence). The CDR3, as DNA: TGTGCCAGCAGCCCAACCGGGACCCAATCCTACGAGCAGTACTTC. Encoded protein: CASSPTGTQSYEQYF.

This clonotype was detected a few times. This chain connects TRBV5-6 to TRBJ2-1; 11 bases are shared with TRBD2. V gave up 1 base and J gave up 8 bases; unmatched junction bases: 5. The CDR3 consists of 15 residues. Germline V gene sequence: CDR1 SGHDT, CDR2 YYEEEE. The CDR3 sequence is CASSLRLAGGHEQFF. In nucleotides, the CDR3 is TGTGCCAGCAGCTTGCGCCTAGCGGGGGGTCATGAGCAGTTCTTC.

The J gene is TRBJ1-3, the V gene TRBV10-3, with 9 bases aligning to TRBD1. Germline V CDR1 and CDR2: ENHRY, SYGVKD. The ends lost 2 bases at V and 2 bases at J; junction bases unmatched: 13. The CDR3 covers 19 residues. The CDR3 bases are TGTGCCATCAGTGAGGACAGGGGGACGAGGCATGGGACTGGAAACACCATATATTTT. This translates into CAISEDRGTRHGTGNTIYF.

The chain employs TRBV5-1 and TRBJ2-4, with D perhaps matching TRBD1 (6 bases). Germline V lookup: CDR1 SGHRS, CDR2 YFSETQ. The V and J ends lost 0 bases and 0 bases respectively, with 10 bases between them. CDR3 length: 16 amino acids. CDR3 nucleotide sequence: TGCGCCAGCAGCTTGGAGGGGGTCGGAGCCAAAAACATTCAGTACTTC. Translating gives CASSLEGVGAKNIQYF.

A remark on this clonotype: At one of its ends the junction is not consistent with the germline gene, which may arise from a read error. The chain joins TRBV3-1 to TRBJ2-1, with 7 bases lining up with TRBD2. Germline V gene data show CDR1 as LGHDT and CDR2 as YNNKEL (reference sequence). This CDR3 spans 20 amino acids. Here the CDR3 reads CAGSQDRRTSGRQSYNEQFF. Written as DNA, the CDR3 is TGTGCCGGCAGCCAAGATAGGAGGACTAGTGGGAGGCAATCCTACAATGAGCAGTTCTTC.